This T cell receptor beta chain was sequenced during a study of control samples from healthy donors and cancer patients. The CDR3 has 15 amino acids. V dropped 5 bases and J dropped 0; count of bases not matched to a gene: 3. Germline V gene sequence: CDR1 SNHLY, CDR2 FYNNEI. Assay used: immunoSEQ multiplex PCR; TCRdb lists only in-frame clones, some missing. Of roughly 28,000 clones in the sample, around three quarters were seen once. The chain uses TRBV2 and TRBJ2-2; 7 bases align to TRBD1. The clonotype comes from a man aged 55 to 70 with head and neck cancer. Sequenced: PBMCs. The chain's CDR3 is CASSNQGANTGELFF. CDR3 sequence (DNA): TGTGCCAGCAGTAATCAGGGGGCGAACACCGGGGAGCTGTTTTTT.